Following are 27 T cell receptor beta chains from one sample sequenced in a study of CXCR3-negative and CXCR3-positive naive CD8 T cells. Findings and caveats of the study: More hydrophobic TRB CDR3s were found in CXCR3-positive naive cells than in CXCR3-negative naive cells.

5' RACE that incorporated UMI labels was used to prepare the TRB cDNA libraries. TCRdb processed the 5' RACE reads again and assigns one entry to each CDR3 protein, with no DNA. This sample contains about 150,000 distinct CDR3 sequences. These receptors are not linked to any known antigen. Sequenced: naive CXCR3+ CD8+ T cells from blood. Stated subset: CD45RO-CCR7+CD27+CD95- naive CD8+ T cells expressing CXCR3 (TNR3+). These receptors all stem from a human donor in good health. Some clones in this sample may be carry-over from other donors' samples.

The genes are TRBV9 and TRBJ1-2; TCRdb's assignment of TRBD1 cannot be checked, as there is no DNA. The germline V gene encodes CDR1 SGDLS and CDR2 YYNGEE. This CDR3 is 15 amino acids long. CDR3 protein: CASSVETGALSGYTF. Complete variable domain (other parts from reference TRBV9 and TRBJ1-2): DSGVTQTPKHLITATGQRVTLRCSPRSGDLSVYWYQQSLDQGLQFLIQYYNGEERAKGNILERFSAQQFPDLHSELNLSSLELGDSALYFCASSVETGALSGYTFGSGTRLTVV.

This chain joins TRBV7-8 and TRBJ1-4; TCRdb designates TRBD1, a call that cannot be tested without DNA. The germline V gene has CDR1 SGHVS and CDR2 FQNEAQ. The CDR3 is made up of 15 amino acids. The CDR3 loop is CASSSDRVGIEKLFF. The full variable domain, rest sourced from reference TRBV7-8 and TRBJ1-4, is GAGVSQSPRYKVAKRGQDVALRCDPISGHVSLFWYQQALGQGPEFLTYFQNEAQLDKSGLPSDRFFAERPEGSVSTLKIQRTQQEDSAVYLCASSSDRVGIEKLFFGSGTQLSVL.

The CDR3 sequence is CSVLQGTVDTEAFF. This chain connects TRBV29-1 to TRBJ1-1; TCRdb lists TRBD1, though no DNA is available to test this call. The CDR3 is 14 amino acids. Germline lookup yields CDR1 SQVTM and CDR2 ANQGSEA.

The rearrangement links TRBV11-1 to TRBJ2-3; the TRBD2 assignment by TCRdb is unverifiable without DNA. The CDR3 covers 16 residues. Per the germline V gene, CDR1 is SGHAT and CDR2 is FQDESV (reference sequence). This CDR3 is CASSFGGPSSTDTQYF.

The chain uses TRBV28 and TRBJ2-3; TCRdb's D call of TRBD2 is untestable without DNA. The germline V gene encodes CDR1 MDHEN and CDR2 SYDVKM. This CDR3 spans 14 amino acids. CDR3: CASDLAGGTDTQYF. The entire variable domain, with the rest obtained from reference TRBV28 and TRBJ2-3, is as follows: DVKVTQSSRYLVKRTGEKVFLECVQDMDHENMFWYRQDPGLGLRLIYFSYDVKMKEKGDIPEGYSVSREKKERFSLILESASTNQTSMYLCASDLAGGTDTQYFGPGTRLTVL.

The genes are TRBV6-6 and TRBJ2-7; the TCRdb D gene call, TRBD1, has no DNA to confirm it. The germline V gene encodes CDR1 MNHNY and CDR2 SVGAGI (reference sequence). The length of the CDR3 is 15 residues. The CDR3 reads CASRPGQGVSGEQYF.

V usage is TRBV28 and J usage is TRBJ2-5; TCRdb indicates TRBD2, and absent DNA this call remains unverified. The CDR3 length is 15 residues. Germline V gives CDR1 MDHEN, CDR2 SYDVKM. The CDR3 spells CASSLYTGTRGAQYF.

This rearrangement joins TRBV4-3 to TRBJ2-4; TCRdb selects TRBD2, and the lack of DNA leaves this call unchecked. Looked up from germline, CDR1 is LGHNA and CDR2 is YSLEER. The CDR3 is made up of 14 amino acids. The CDR3 protein is CASSHGTSGDIQYF.

The chain combines TRBV25-1 with TRBJ2-1; TCRdb outputs TRBD2, but without DNA this stays unchecked. CDR3 size: 16 residues. CDR1 MGHDK and CDR2 SYGVNS come from the germline V gene. CDR3 region: CASSDRLADNGGEQFF.

The chain has TRBV5-1 and TRBJ2-1. The germline CDR1 and CDR2 sequences are SGHRS and YFSETQ. The CDR3 has 15 amino acids. The CDR3: CASSLERQSYNEQFF.

The chain uses TRBV28 and TRBJ2-7; TCRdb lists TRBD1, though no DNA is available to test this call. The CDR3 spans 16 residues. Germline lookup yields CDR1 MDHEN and CDR2 SYDVKM. CDR3 amino acids: CASTSPRAGVGYEQYF.

This chain uses TRBV27 with TRBJ1-2; absent DNA, TCRdb's TRBD1 call cannot be checked. Germline loops: CDR1 MNHEY, CDR2 SMNVEV (reference sequence). The CDR3 runs to 17 residues. The chain's CDR3 is CASSWSYWTATNYGYTF.

The V gene is TRBV7-9, the J gene TRBJ1-1; there is no DNA to check the TCRdb D call of TRBD1. This CDR3 contains 15 residues. The germline gives CDR1 SEHNR, CDR2 FQNEAQ (reference sequence). CDR3 in amino acids: CASSPHRGSNTEAFF.

J is TRBJ1-2 and V is TRBV28; TCRdb's assignment of TRBD1 cannot be checked, as there is no DNA. Per the germline V gene, CDR1 is MDHEN and CDR2 is SYDVKM. This CDR3 has 15 residues. The CDR3 loop is CASSHQGTTNYGYTF.

The chain employs TRBV5-1 and TRBJ1-1; TCRdb indicates TRBD1, and absent DNA this call remains unverified. Germline V lookup: CDR1 SGHRS, CDR2 YFSETQ. CDR3 length: 16 residues. The CDR3 spells CASSPWVGTPNTEAFF.

This chain connects TRBV7-3 to TRBJ2-1; there is no DNA to check the TCRdb D call of TRBD1. The germline CDR1 and CDR2 sequences are SGHTA and FQGTGA. The CDR3 runs 15 residues. The CDR3 region is CASSSGQGGYNEQFF.

The V gene is TRBV5-4, the J gene TRBJ2-1; TCRdb designates TRBD1, a call that cannot be tested without DNA. The germline V gene encodes CDR1 SGHNT and CDR2 YYREEE (reference sequence). CDR3 size: 16 residues. The CDR3 sequence is CASNPTGRGGYNEQFF.

J is TRBJ2-7 and V is TRBV29-1; TCRdb's D call, TRBD1, is unchecked because there is no DNA. The CDR3 is 14 amino acids. CDR1 is SQVTM and CDR2 is ANQGSEA in the germline V gene. CDR3 amino acids: CSVGDRVFPYEQYF.

This chain connects TRBV13 to TRBJ2-3; without DNA, the TCRdb call of TRBD1 cannot be checked. The CDR3 runs 15 residues. CDR1 and CDR2 (germline): PRHDT, FYEKMQ (reference sequence). CDR3: CASSLGGDRTDTQYF.

V usage is TRBV4-1 and J usage is TRBJ2-3; lacking DNA, the TRBD1 call made by TCRdb goes unchecked. Germline V CDR1 and CDR2: MGHRA, YSYEKL. There are 16 residues in the CDR3. CDR3 amino acids: CASSQETRVLTDTQYF.

V gene TRBV7-9 combines with J gene TRBJ2-7; TCRdb names TRBD1, which stays unverified in the absence of DNA. Germline V gene lookup returns CDR1 SEHNR and CDR2 FQNEAQ (reference sequence). The CDR3 contains 18 residues. CDR3 sequence: CASSLSETNTPVSYEQYF.

The CDR3 spells CATSRDEGVSPYEQYF. J is TRBJ2-7 and V is TRBV15; TCRdb's D gene call, TRBD2, goes unchecked for lack of DNA. Germline V gene sequence: CDR1 LNHNV, CDR2 YYDKDF (reference sequence). The CDR3 consists of 16 residues.

The chain carries TRBV14 and TRBJ2-1; TCRdb's D gene call, TRBD2, goes unchecked for lack of DNA. There are 16 residues in the CDR3. Per germline, CDR1 SGHDN and CDR2 FVKESK. The CDR3 loop reads CASSPRGAGVGNEQFF.

This chain links TRBV6-4 with TRBJ2-7; TCRdb's D call of TRBD1 is untestable without DNA. In germline, CDR1 is MRHNA, CDR2 SNTAGT. The CDR3 loop spans 15 amino acids. CDR3 region: CASRTTRAGHYEQYF.

This sequence joins TRBV20-1 and TRBJ2-2. Germline CDR1 DFQATT, CDR2 SNEGSKA (reference sequence). The CDR3 runs to 12 residues. This chain's CDR3 is CSARDDTGELFF.

The chain uses TRBV3-1 and TRBJ2-1. The CDR3 is 16 amino acids. Germline V gene lookup returns CDR1 LGHDT and CDR2 YNNKEL (reference sequence). CDR3: CASMPSGWSSYNEQFF.

The V call is TRBV29-1, the J call TRBJ2-2. Germline V gene sequence: CDR1 SQVTM, CDR2 ANQGSEA. This CDR3 spans 14 amino acids. The CDR3 reads CSGYTESNTGELFF.